This T cell receptor (beta chain) originates from a study of cytomegalovirus exposure and HLA in healthy donors (dated by TCRdb to about 2017). Background for the entire study: According to an earlier analysis of a few hundred of the donors, 150 million to 200 million T cells yielded 95 million to 140 million unique TCR beta sequences and around 280 Gb of sequence data. Donor age, sex, ethnicity and CMV serostatus were compiled alongside the repertoire data. The study was designed to test whether signatures of past pathogen exposure could be identified by cataloging public T cell receptors. The later analysis used no new phenotypic data to find candidate immune exposures, relying instead on TCR beta sequences and their occurrence across donors. The study profiled the T cell repertoires of around 700 subjects by immunosequencing and related them to cytomegalovirus serostatus. Typing coverage varied by locus: roughly 620-640 donors for A, B, C, DRB1 and DQB1; approximately 560 for DQA1; over 600 for DPA1; around 490 for DPB1. Four to six DR-DQ haplotypes were handled as single units for association and clustering, since linkage in the cohort was strong. Genome-wide SNP genotypes for about three fifths of the 666 donors were used in a later genetic analysis, which treated that subset as a discovery cohort. Class I and class II HLA loci were covered by the typing at four-digit resolution. In an earlier analysis of a few hundred of the donors, high-throughput TCR beta sequencing was used to judge whether each TCR beta V gene segment behaved as functional or pseudogenic. The study combined high-throughput TCR immunosequencing, statistical association of individual TCRs with disease status, and machine learning to predict cytomegalovirus infection status. Among the approximately 400 genotyped donors, under 90% belonged to the genetic ancestry cluster associated with self-reported Caucasian donors. Roughly 300 gigabases of sequencing data and tens of millions of unique TCR sequences were included in an early release covering about 700 HLA-typed donors. To study patterns of TCR occurrence, a later analysis re-analyzed previously published TCR beta repertoires from several hundred donors and added high-resolution HLA genotyping. Among some 400 genotyped donors of the cohort, an average of about 220,000 unique TCR beta nucleotide sequences was sequenced per donor, of which approximately 18% were non-productive. All discovery cohort repertoires had been generated on a single sequencing platform. A separate validation cohort of 90 to 150 different subjects was used in addition to the 666-subject first cohort.

The germline V gene supplies CDR1 SGHVS and CDR2 FQNEAQ. Germline trimming amounts to 5 bases on V and 3 bases on J, with 9 as the count of junction bases outside the gene matches. From cysteine to phenylalanine, the CDR3 is 15 amino acids long. Only the CDR3 part of the read is kept: 45 bases, read in frame from the first base. Paper-wide results and their limitations: The earlier analysis of approximately 540 of the donors excluded roughly 16 rarely observed V segments, including chromosome 9 orphons, because counts were too low. Roughly uniform sequencing depth across donors was assumed in presence/absence analyses, although this assumption may not hold. Immune exposure information for the cohort was limited to CMV serostatus. A later analysis found that HLA-associated TCR beta chains were more clonally expanded and had lower generation probabilities than equally common non-associated chains. In an earlier analysis of some 500 of the donors, most TCR beta V segments were observed in productive rearrangements about 90% or about 30% of the time, broadly matching IMGT annotations. Linkage disequilibrium might explain the correlated functional status among segregating V segments, but an unknown experimental factor could not be excluded. Because HLA typing was unavailable for some donors at each locus, only the typed subset was used in association tests. The sequencing pipeline was judged likely to have produced a cluster of highly shared sequence variants as a technical artifact. Specific HLA alleles were associated with over 15,000 TCR beta sequences at a false discovery rate of 0.05 in a later analysis. In both the original and validation cohorts, the classifier was reported to diagnose cytomegalovirus status with high specificity and sensitivity. Most TCR sequences were observed very rarely across donors, whereas some public TCRs were present in many individuals. In a later analysis, the rate of TCR association differed among HLA loci, with DRB1 alleles having the most associated TCRs and HLA-C alleles having the fewest. A later analysis found that most CMV-associated TCR beta chains appeared HLA-restricted, with HLA associations seemingly driven largely by CMV exposure. V-gene and J-gene trimming of TCR beta chains was associated with a missense DCLRE1C variant in a later genetic analysis, and the association was replicated in an independent cohort. A total of fewer than 200 TCR beta chains were listed by the study as associated with cytomegalovirus. A few of the identified cytomegalovirus-associated TCR beta chains were confirmed in vitro to be specific for cytomegalovirus antigens. A later analysis reported that several top co-occurrence clusters appeared linked to parvovirus B19, influenza, CMV and Epstein-Barr virus. The authors suggested that the approach could potentially be generalized to other disease states and immunological phenotypes. Assigning TCR associations to individual alleles was difficult when HLA alleles, especially DR and DQ, strongly co-occurred. Some IMGT-functional V segments, including TRBV6-2 and TRBV6-3, could not be distinguished by the 87-base-pair reads and were therefore excluded. A further reported finding was that TCR beta sequences accurately predicted the HLA-A and HLA-B alleles for most subjects in the first cohort. In a later genetic analysis, fewer N-insertions in productive TCRs were reported among donors in an Asian-associated ancestry cluster than the 666-donor mean. The cohort was sequenced for TCR beta chains only, and without alpha or paired-chain data the features that could be detected were limited.

Of note for this clone: What antigen it recognizes has not been identified.

The cohort consisted of 666 healthy bone marrow donors. At the time of sampling, all cohort members were nominally healthy, though unrecorded immune exposures were likely present. The donor tested CMV seronegative and was one of the 352 seronegative cohort members. A peripheral blood sample was provided by each donor, and peripheral blood mononuclear cells were used for TCR beta sequencing. The Qiagen DNeasy Blood Extraction Kit was used to extract genomic DNA from the blood cell samples. Library generation was performed with the immunoSEQ multiplex PCR assay. For the multiplex PCR, a mixture combining 60 forward primers for TCR Vbeta segments and 13 reverse primers for TCR Jbeta segments was used. The CDR3 region of rearranged TCR beta genes was amplified from genomic DNA by a multiplex PCR assay. The amplified TCR beta libraries were sequenced on the Illumina HiSeq System as 87-base-pair reads. As for the original processing: In a later analysis, tens of millions of unique TCR beta chains were counted across the 650 to 750 repertoires, and roughly 11 million of these chains were shared by at least two donors. Raw reads were error-corrected and collapsed into unique sequences by a nearest-neighbor algorithm in which closely related sequences were merged to remove PCR and sequencing errors. To assign V, D and J gene segments, CDR3 sequences were aligned to IMGT reference sequences. Each retained sequence needed at least a six-nucleotide match to both a V gene segment and a J gene segment. Rearrangements were called productive when the CDR3 lacked stop codons and stayed in frame with V and J; all others were non-productive. CDR3 was defined by IMGT convention, running from the second conserved V-encoded cysteine to the conserved J-encoded phenylalanine. Sequences without an unambiguous match to a single V gene segment were excluded from the earlier analysis of several hundred of the donors. An earlier analysis of 500 to 600 of the donors classified V segments as functional when productive rearrangements were above 56.7% and as segregating when the standard deviation between donors was above 5%. A statistical classification framework was built to diagnose cytomegalovirus status from the catalog of TCR beta chain sequences. In a later analysis, TCR nucleotide sequences were compared against IMGT/GENE-DB human TR gene sequences so that V and J genes could be assigned. The TCRdist pipeline was used in a later analysis to assign CDR3 sequences and most-parsimonious VDJ recombination scenarios. In a later analysis, each TCR beta chain was defined by its CDR3 amino acid sequence together with its V-gene family, and reads without a unique V-gene family were excluded. As a way to deal with suspected cross-contamination and a sequencing artifact, a later analysis dropped approximately 570 nucleotide sequences that were highly shared and had low generation probability. In a later analysis, a clonal expansion index for each public chain was calculated from normalized within-repertoire ranks of inferred template counts. A later analysis computed generation probabilities with a VDJ recombination model fitted to out-of-frame rearrangements, and checked the results against IGoR. Hypergeometric tests were used in a later analysis to score TCR-TCR, TCR-HLA and TCR-CMV co-occurrence, with a repertoire-size bias correction applied to the TCR pairs. False discovery rates were estimated in a later analysis by permuting HLA or CMV assignments 20 times. In a later analysis, co-occurring TCRs were grouped with DBSCAN, and TCRdist sequence similarity was added when clustering was performed within HLA-allele-positive subsets. Co-occurrence clustering excluded repertoires with fewer than 30,000 or more than 120,000 public chains, plus five with anomalous nucleotide sharing. TCRdb took this table from immuneACCESS and kept in-frame rearrangements with V and J called. Such tables lack part of the clones; where checked against another copy, unresolved V genes explain under half of the gap, and the rest is unexplained. Clone size and V and J calls were adopted from that table, with D and trimming inferred from the DNA. The table held for this sample gives around 70,000 clones. Of the sample, 4.5% to 5% falls within the top ten clones.

This TCR was sampled from a man aged 35-49 years in good health and CMV-seronegative. The rearranged chain carries TRBV7-8 and TRBJ2-5, and 7 junction bases match TRBD1. The sequenced material came from PBMCs. The DNA sequence is as follows: TGTGCCAGCAGCCGATTAGACAGGGTCGAAGAGACCCAGTACTTC. It translates as CASSRLDRVEETQYF.